Listed below are T cell receptor beta chains from one sample, sequenced in a study of blood T cell repertoires in COVID-19. Here immunoSEQ multiplex PCR was the method, and the copy in TCRdb shows in-frame clones only, minus some. Among a few hundred thousand clones, over 80% were seen once, and the ten largest hold approximately 9%. The sample comprised PBMCs or T cells enriched from blood (not recorded which). The receptor source for this set is a woman aged 18 to 35 who had recovered from COVID-19. CDR3s include the opening cysteine and the closing phenylalanine or tryptophan. A row's size may be missing; if present it is once, few, many or a size class.

TRBV28 once 14 CASSFESSGNTIYF
TRBV7-2 . 15 CASSFNGGIYNEQFF
TRBV19 . 15 CASSSGGLILYGYTF
TRBV28 . 13 CASSFGGITEAFF
TRBV7-9 few 12 CASSFQRAEAFF
TRBV7-8 . 18 CASSLKSASGSYSYEQYF
TRBV11-3 . 14 CASSPGQGTDTQYF
TRBV7-8 . 15 CASSYGQSANYGYTF
TRBV9 . 15 CASSYGQGPGNTIYF
TRBV18 once 16 CASSPGQTSSGNTIYF
TRBV14 . 16 CASSQEIGVTYNEQFF
TRBV9 . 16 CASSILAGGNTGELFF
TRBV5-8 . 18 CASSFTFGTSGRAYEQYF
TRBV6-5 . 15 CASSYSTGSSYEQYF
TRBV7-2 . 15 CASGGTSGTYNEQFF
TRBV11-3 . 14 CASSWGQGSGELFF
TRBV5-1 . 14 CASSRTGQINEQFF
TRBV3-1/TRBV3-2 . 16 CASSQDGGSITDTQYF
TRBV7-2 . 15 CASSVQGQSLQPQHF
TRBV19 . 16 CASSIRRGTFPYEQYF
TRBV11-3 . 13 CASSLVGSGELFF
TRBV27 . 16 CASSSKRGLVVHEQYF
TRBV2 . 14 CASGVPGETDTQYF
TRBV30 . 15 CAWRSRGAGWYGYTF
TRBV5-6 medium-sized 13 CASSLGQSFGYTF
TRBV7-9 . 13 CASSPREGQPQHF
TRBV18 . 15 CASSPRQGQEGEQYF
TRBV19 . 15 CASTSRQGDHQPQHF
TRBV19 . 14 CASNPTGGNYGYTF
TRBV6-5 few 15 CASSYRRGTAYEQYF
TRBV28 . 13 CAASGGPIYEQYF
TRBV6-5 . 13 CASSYSGQEGYTF
TRBV29-1 . 14 CSVARDRASYEQYF
TRBV2 . 15 CASSEAGQGQSPLHF
TRBV4-1 once 15 CASSENPAPTREAFF
TRBV25-1 . 15 CASSESGDSNQPQHF
TRBV7-3 once 16 CASSLGVTSVYNEQFF
TRBV19 once 21 CASSPRLYAADSEYFNYGYTF
TRBV20-1 . 14 CSASRPGGDQPQHF
TRBV7-9 . 17 CASQPIASGVNTGELFF
TRBV7-9 . 15 CASSPGQGMNTEAFF
TRBV4-3 . 20 CASSQDWGVKGAYSNQPQHF
TRBV15 . 15 CATSRERQWGNTIYF
TRBV4-3 . 17 CASSQGTSGDFTGELFF
TRBV7-2 few 14 CASSFGGGGYGYTF
TRBV5-1 once 17 CASSLDARKSVNTEAFF
TRBV7-6 . 15 CASSTRTGSDTEAFF
TRBV5-4 few 14 CASSPDRGGETQYF
TRBV5-1 . 17 CASSLPSPGQGNYGYTF
TRBV7-2 . 13 CASSKTRGYGYTF
TRBV20-1 . 11 CSASPYNEQFF
TRBV7-9 . 14 CASSTGGDNEKLFF
TRBV25-1 . 12 CASSEGVGELFF
TRBV13 . 15 CASSTTQGKNTEAFF
TRBV29-1 . 12 CSAWGGNEKLFF